A single sample gave rise to the 27 T cell receptor beta chains below, sequenced in a study of neurological immune-mediated disorders. Documented time point: longitudinal time-point 1 (baseline). MiXCR, run by TCRdb on the 5' RACE reads, gives a single entry per CDR3 protein. The top ten clones hold around 4.3% of a sample with tens of thousands of distinct CDR3 sequences, roughly 15% of them seen once. The sequencing sample was made of PBMCs. The receptors shown here come from a female donor with HTLV-1-associated myelopathy (HAM/TSP).

V usage is TRBV5-1 and J usage is TRBJ2-1; D unresolved. V was pared by 0 bases and J by 0 bases, with 7 bases between. This CDR3 comprises 15 residues. CDR1 and CDR2 from the germline V gene are SGHRS and YFSETQ. The CDR3 is CASSLVRNSYNEQFF. In nucleotides, the CDR3 is TGCGCCAGCAGCTTGGTCAGGAACTCCTACAATGAGCAGTTCTTC.

This clonotype has ten or more counts. The V and J genes are TRBV4-1 and TRBJ2-1; 14 bases are a match to TRBD2. V lost 0 bases, J lost 9 bases, and 7 bases stayed unmatched. CDR1 and CDR2 from the germline V gene are MGHRA and YSYEKL. The CDR3 length is 17 residues. In DNA, the CDR3 is TGCGCCAGCAGCCAAGATATCCAGGGACTAGCGGGGGTTGAGCAGTTCTTC. Encoded protein: CASSQDIQGLAGVEQFF.

This clonotype was found many times. This chain links TRBV5-1 with TRBJ2-7; tentatively, D is TRBD1 or TRBD2 (5 bases each). The CDR3 contains 16 residues. V shed 0 bases and J shed 2 bases, with 15 bases lying between them. Germline assignment: CDR1 SGHRS and CDR2 YFSETQ. CDR3 sequence: CASSLVPGASPYEQYF. The CDR3 DNA sequence: TGCGCCAGCAGCTTGGTTCCCGGGGCTAGCCCCTACGAGCAGTACTTC.

This clonotype was observed at least ten times. The chain employs TRBV7-9 and TRBJ2-1; D assignment may be TRBD1 or TRBD2 (5 bases each). Trimming pared 3 bases from V and 4 bases from J, leaving 7 bases between. CDR1 SEHNR and CDR2 FQNEAQ come from the germline V gene (reference sequence). The CDR3 is 13 amino acids. In DNA form, the CDR3 reads TGTGCCAGCAGCTTTGGGACGTACAATGAGCAGTTCTTC. This encodes CASSFGTYNEQFF.

This clonotype was recorded many times. The rearrangement joins TRBV9 to TRBJ1-2, with D tentatively TRBD1 (5 bases). The CDR3 is 15 residues long. V lost 3 bases, J lost 5 bases, and 17 bases lay in between. Looked up from germline, CDR1 is SGDLS and CDR2 is YYNGEE. The CDR3 DNA reads TGTGCCAGCAGCGCCGGGACGCCGTTAGTTTATGGCTACACCTTC. Translation gives CASSAGTPLVYGYTF.

This clonotype has at least ten counts. This chain joins TRBV27 and TRBJ2-3, with no clear D. Germline assignment: CDR1 MNHEY and CDR2 SMNVEV (reference sequence). Trimming removed 4 bases from V and 5 bases from J, with 4 bases in between. There are 11 residues in the CDR3. The CDR3 coding sequence is TGTGCCAGCAGTTGGGGAGATACGCAGTATTTT. This gives the protein CASSWGDTQYF.

Ten or more counts support this clonotype. The gene calls are TRBV29-1 and TRBJ2-1; perhaps D is TRBD1 or TRBD2 (5 bases each). This CDR3 comprises 14 residues. Trimming removed 1 base at V and 3 bases at J, with 10 bases between. Germline V gives CDR1 SQVTM, CDR2 ANQGSEA. CDR3 sequence: CSVEGGSFYNEQFF. As DNA, the CDR3 is TGCAGCGTTGAAGGGGGGAGTTTCTACAATGAGCAGTTCTTC.

The sample holds many counts of this clonotype. V and J are TRBV11-2 and TRBJ1-1; 8 bases are shared with TRBD1. V lost 1 base, J lost 4 bases, and 5 bases stayed unmatched. Per germline, CDR1 SGHAT and CDR2 FQNNGV. This CDR3 region has 15 residues. In DNA form, the CDR3 reads TGTGCCAGCAGCTTAGGCGGCAGGGGGCTCACTGAAGCTTTCTTT. Its translation is CASSLGGRGLTEAFF.

This clonotype was observed many times. This rearrangement joins TRBV5-5 to TRBJ2-1; 10 nucleotides line up with TRBD1. Losses at the gene ends were 4 bases for V and 7 bases for J; bases not matched to a gene: 11. The CDR3 contains 16 residues. CDR1 SGHKS and CDR2 YYEKEE come from the germline V gene (reference sequence). The CDR3 coding sequence is TGTGCCAGCAGCCCAGGTTGGGACAGGGGAAGAAATGAGCAGTTCTTC. Protein sequence: CASSPGWDRGRNEQFF.

Ten or more counts support this clonotype. The V and J genes are TRBV7-2 and TRBJ1-2, with D tentatively TRBD1 (5 bases). The CDR3 loop spans 15 amino acids. The V and J ends lost 6 bases and 1 base respectively, with 15 bases between them. CDR1 is SGHTA, CDR2 FQGNSA, per germline. As DNA, the CDR3 is TGTGCCAGCAGTCGGGCCGGGACGGATAACTATGGCTACACCTTC. Its protein product is CASSRAGTDNYGYTF. The entire variable domain, with the rest obtained from reference TRBV7-2 and TRBJ1-2, is as follows: GAGVSQSPSNKVTEKGKDVELRCDPISGHTALYWYRQSLGQGLEFLIYFQGNSAPDKSGLPSDRFSAERTGGSVSTLTIQRTQQEDSAVYLCASSRAGTDNYGYTFGSGTRLTVV.

This chain joins TRBV4-1 and TRBJ1-5; TRBD1 might be the D (6 bases). Germline CDR1 reads MGHRA; CDR2 reads YSYEKL. The CDR3 runs 14 residues. The CDR3 nucleotides read TGCGACAACAGCCAGGGGACGGGAAGTGAGCCCCAGCATTTT. It is translated as CDNSQGTGSEPQHF.

The sample holds a few counts of this clonotype. The chain links TRBV18 to TRBJ1-2; 9 bases align to TRBD1. This CDR3 has 14 amino acids. Germline V gives CDR1 KGHSH, CDR2 LQKENI. J lost 7 bases, V lost 0 bases, and 3 bases had no gene match. As DNA, the CDR3 is TGTGCCAGCTCACCACCGGGACAGGGTACTGGCTACACCTTC. Translated, it gives CASSPPGQGTGYTF.

This clonotype occurred many times. The chain carries TRBV24-1 and TRBJ2-3, with unresolved D. CDR1 is KGHDR, CDR2 SFDVKD, per germline. The CDR3 length is 16 residues. Trimming cost V 4 bases and J 3 bases, with 16 bases left between them. The CDR3 bases are TGTGCCACCAGTGAGAACCGTGTCCTCAAAACAGATACGCAGTATTTT. It translates to CATSENRVLKTDTQYF.

This clonotype was recorded at least ten times. The gene calls are TRBV5-1 and TRBJ2-5, with D perhaps matching TRBD1 (5 bases). V lost 4 bases and J 1 base, leaving 8 bases between the germline ends. The CDR3 spans 13 residues. Germline assignment: CDR1 SGHRS and CDR2 YFSETQ. Here the CDR3 DNA reads TGCGCCAGCAGCGCAGGGCTCCAAGAGACCCAGTACTTC. This sequence encodes CASSAGLQETQYF. The full variable domain, completed using reference TRBV5-1 and TRBJ2-5, is KAGVTQTPRYLIKTRGQQVTLSCSPISGHRSVSWYQQTPGQGLQFLFEYFSETQRNKGNFPGRFSGRQFSNSRSEMNVSTLELGDSALYLCASSAGLQETQYFGPGTRLLVL.

This clonotype appeared many times. V and J are TRBV3-1 and TRBJ2-3; no reliable D call. Deletions cut 0 bases from V and 7 bases from J, with 8 bases between. This CDR3 is built from 13 residues. Looked up from germline, CDR1 is LGHDT and CDR2 is YNNKEL (reference sequence). The CDR3 sequence: CASSQEMEYTQYF. The CDR3 DNA sequence: TGTGCCAGCAGCCAAGAGATGGAGTATACGCAGTATTTT.

This clonotype turned up a few times. V and J are TRBV6-4 and TRBJ1-5; 7 bases are shared with TRBD1. Looked up from germline, CDR1 is MRHNA and CDR2 is SNTAGT. CDR3 length: 14 amino acids. The V segment lost 9 bases and the J segment 1 base; nucleotides outside the gene matches: 6. CDR3: CARQGPPSNQPQHF. The CDR3 DNA follows: TGTGCCAGACAGGGGCCCCCGAGCAATCAGCCCCAGCATTTT.

The sample holds many counts of this clonotype. The CDR3 spells CASSLRGRGETQYF. DNA of the CDR3: TGTGCCAGCAGTTTACGCGGCAGGGGGGAGACCCAGTACTTC. The chain joins TRBV12-3 or TRBV12-4 to TRBJ2-5, with 7 bases lining up with TRBD1. Trimming cost V 2 bases and J 5 bases; bases outside gene matches: 5. CDR3 length equals 14 residues.

This clonotype was picked up many times. The chain has TRBV2 and TRBJ2-2; unclear D gene. The CDR3 is 12 amino acids. Germline V gene sequence: CDR1 SNHLY, CDR2 FYNNEI. V lost 3 bases and J 4 bases, leaving 3 bases between the germline ends. The CDR3 sequence: CASSDSTGELFF. The CDR3 nucleotides read TGTGCCAGCAGTGACAGCACCGGGGAGCTGTTTTTT.

This clonotype was seen ten or more times. One junction end does not reproduce the germline sequence, and a read error may be involved. The DNA of the CDR3 is TGTGCCAGCAGCTTGGGCCGACTCGTCCCCGGCAATGAGCAGTTCTTC. As protein: CASSLGRLVPGNEQFF. The chain carries TRBV5-1 and TRBJ2-1; no reliable D call. The germline V gene has CDR1 SGHRS and CDR2 YFSETQ. This CDR3 contains 16 residues.

Many counts were recorded for this clonotype. V usage is TRBV12-3 or TRBV12-4 and J usage is TRBJ1-5, with D unclear. The CDR3 loop spans 13 amino acids. With 3 bases removed from V and 3 bases from J, the gap between germline ends came to 6 bases. CDR3: CASSLRDNQPQHF. The DNA for the CDR3 is TGTGCCAGCAGTTTGAGGGACAATCAGCCCCAGCATTTT.

Regarding this clonotype: One end of the junction fails to match germline, which may point to a read error. The rearrangement links TRBV15 to TRBJ2-2, with a weak D call TRBD1 (6 bases). The CDR3 covers 16 residues. The V gene's germline CDR1 is LNHNV and CDR2 YYDKDF (reference sequence). DNA of the CDR3: TGTGCTACCAGCAGAGAACAGGGTGGGAACACCGGGGAGCTGTTTTTT. Protein sequence: CATSREQGGNTGELFF.

This rearrangement joins TRBV7-9 to TRBJ2-7; 8 bases map to TRBD2. Germline CDR1 reads SEHNR; CDR2 reads FQNEAQ (reference sequence). This CDR3 has 17 amino acids. The V and J ends lost 2 bases and 6 bases, in that order; junction bases with no gene match: 15. Here the CDR3 reads CASSLPAGRGGSSEQYF. The CDR3 nucleotides are TGTGCCAGCAGCTTACCAGCGGGCCGGGGGGGCTCATCCGAGCAGTACTTC. Drawing the rest from reference TRBV7-9 and TRBJ2-7, the complete variable domain is DTGVSQNPRHKITKRGQNVTFRCDPISEHNRLYWYRQTLGQGPEFLTYFQNEAQLEKSRLLSDRFSAERPKGSFSTLEIQRTEQGDSAMYLCASSLPAGRGGSSEQYFGPGTRLTVT.

This clonotype has a count of ten or more. Here the CDR3 reads CASSKVYLGLAKNIQYF. The CDR3 DNA follows: TGTGCCAGCAGCAAAGTCTATCTGGGACTAGCCAAAAACATTCAGTACTTC. This rearrangement joins TRBV21-1 to TRBJ2-4. TRBV21-1 is a pseudogene. The CDR3 has 17 residues.

With regard to this clonotype: A much larger clone differs by one base, so this may be a read error. The chain recombines TRBV11-2 with TRBJ2-1; no firm D call. This CDR3 spans 13 amino acids. V was trimmed by 0 bases and J by 12 bases, leaving 12 bases between them. CDR1 is SGHAT and CDR2 is FQNNGV in the germline V gene. CDR3: CASSLDPHDVQFF. CDR3 in DNA: TGTGCCAGCAGCTTAGACCCCCATGACGTGCAGTTCTTC.

This clonotype was counted many times. The DNA of the CDR3 is TGCAGCGTTGTTAGGGACGGACCATATGGCTACACCTTC. It yields the protein CSVVRDGPYGYTF. This chain joins TRBV29-1 and TRBJ1-2; TRBD1 might be the D (5 bases). The CDR3 has 13 residues. V shed 4 bases and J shed 5 bases, with 14 bases lying between them. CDR1 is SQVTM and CDR2 is ANQGSEA in the germline V gene.

This clonotype was found many times. The rearrangement joins TRBV5-1 to TRBJ2-2, with D possibly TRBD2 on 5 matching bases. This CDR3 spans 14 amino acids. V lost 7 bases to trimming and J lost 4 bases, with 14 bases between them. The germline V gene has CDR1 SGHRS and CDR2 YFSETQ. The CDR3: CASHTGEGTGELFF. In DNA form, the CDR3 reads TGCGCCAGCCATACGGGCGAGGGCACCGGGGAGCTGTTTTTT.

This clonotype appeared many times. V usage is TRBV3-1 and J usage is TRBJ1-4, with a weak D call TRBD1 (5 bases). The V end was cut by 1 base, the J end by 7 bases, with 10 bases between. Germline values: CDR1 LGHDT, CDR2 YNNKEL (reference sequence). The CDR3 runs 14 residues. The CDR3 loop reads CASSQARGVEKLFF. The CDR3 DNA reads as TGTGCCAGCAGCCAAGCCCGAGGGGTTGAAAAACTGTTTTTT.